A single sample is the source of the 10 T cell receptor beta chains below, sequenced in a study of blood T cell repertoires in COVID-19. Profiled with immunoSEQ multiplex PCR; TCRdb holds only in-frame clones, not every one. The sample holds about 260,000 clones; 83% are singletons and the top ten take around a tenth. The sequenced material came from peripheral blood. These receptor sequences come from a woman aged 50 to 60 who had recovered from COVID-19.

The chain is built from TRBV10-3 and TRBJ1-2, with 7 bases that match TRBD1. Germline CDR1 and CDR2: ENHRY and SYGVKD. The J segment lost 6 bases and the V segment lost 6 bases, leaving 7 bases of the junction unmatched. The CDR3 runs to 13 residues. CDR3 bases: TGTGCCATCAGCGCCACAGGGGTGAATGGCTACACCTTC. Translation: CAISATGVNGYTF.

The chain combines TRBV18 with TRBJ2-2; the D is unclear. Germline assignment: CDR1 KGHSH and CDR2 LQKENI. V was cut by 2 bases and J by 1 base, with 8 bases left in between. The CDR3 length is 15 residues. CDR3 bases: TGTGCCAGCTCACCAGAGCCAGGGAACACCGGGGAGCTGTTTTTT. Its translation: CASSPEPGNTGELFF.

The chain combines TRBV4-2 with TRBJ1-2; a weak D match, TRBD1 (5 bases). The V and J ends lost 0 bases and 6 bases respectively, with 11 bases between them. The CDR3 sequence is 14 residues long. Germline lookup yields CDR1 LGHNA and CDR2 YNFKEQ. The CDR3 nucleotides read TGTGCCAGCAGCCAAGAAGGGGTTTTCAATGGCTACACCTTC. It is translated as CASSQEGVFNGYTF.

V is TRBV19 and J is TRBJ2-1; no clear D gene. Germline V gene data show CDR1 as LNHDA and CDR2 as SQIVND (reference sequence). Trimming took off 7 bases at V and 9 bases at J, with 7 bases between the two ends. CDR3 size: 10 residues. The CDR3 region has the DNA TGTGCCAGTACCCACAGTGAGCAGTTCTTC. This encodes CASTHSEQFF.

There are a few counts of this clone. The chain has TRBV4-2 and TRBJ2-7, with D possibly being TRBD1 (5 bases). The V end was cut by 1 base, the J end by 5 bases, with 12 bases between. This CDR3 spans 14 amino acids. Per the germline V gene, CDR1 is LGHNA and CDR2 is YNFKEQ. This chain's CDR3 is CASSQGRGWNEQYF. CDR3 nucleotide sequence: TGTGCCAGCAGCCAAGGAAGGGGATGGAACGAGCAGTACTTC.

At least ten counts were recorded for this clone. The V gene is TRBV24-1, the J gene TRBJ1-4; 7 nucleotides line up with TRBD1. Germline V gene sequence: CDR1 KGHDR, CDR2 SFDVKD. With 4 bases clipped from V and 2 bases from J, the junction kept 6 bases outside the gene matches. The CDR3 sequence is 16 residues long. The CDR3 loop is CATSEGGAGTNEKLFF. CDR3 DNA: TGTGCCACCAGTGAAGGGGGCGCTGGGACTAATGAAAAACTGTTTTTT.

This chain connects TRBV19 to TRBJ1-3; tentatively, D is TRBD1 (5 bases). From germline, CDR1 is LNHDA and CDR2 SQIVND (reference sequence). V was pared by 6 bases and J by 4 bases, with 16 bases between. The CDR3 is 15 residues long. The CDR3 DNA reads TGTGCCAGTAGCATACAGGTCCTCGGCGGAAACACCATATATTTT. This translates into CASSIQVLGGNTIYF.

The chain carries TRBV9 and TRBJ2-1; 10 bases map to TRBD2. Germline assignment: CDR1 SGDLS and CDR2 YYNGEE. J was trimmed by 2 bases and V by 2 bases; bases with no gene match: 1. The CDR3 spans 15 residues. CDR3 loop: CASSVTSGAYNEQFF. In nucleotides, the CDR3 is TGTGCCAGCAGCGTTACTAGCGGGGCCTACAATGAGCAGTTCTTC.

There are a few counts of this clone. In DNA, the CDR3 is TGTGCCAGCAGTCCAGGAACGGACTCCTACGAGCAGTACTTC. Amino acids: CASSPGTDSYEQYF. The J gene is TRBJ2-7, the V gene TRBV27; D gene ambiguous. The CDR3 covers 14 residues. The ends were cut back, 5 bases at V and 0 bases at J, with 11 bases in the middle. Germline V gene data show CDR1 as MNHEY and CDR2 as SMNVEV (reference sequence).

The chain employs TRBV28 and TRBJ1-5; perhaps TRBD1 as D (5 bases). Germline CDR1 and CDR2: MDHEN and SYDVKM. The V gene lost 5 bases and the J gene lost 1 base, with 12 bases spanning the gap. The CDR3 totals 15 residues. This chain's CDR3 is CASSGGGGSNQPQHF. CDR3 bases: TGTGCCAGCAGTGGCGGGGGGGGGAGCAATCAGCCCCAGCATTTT.